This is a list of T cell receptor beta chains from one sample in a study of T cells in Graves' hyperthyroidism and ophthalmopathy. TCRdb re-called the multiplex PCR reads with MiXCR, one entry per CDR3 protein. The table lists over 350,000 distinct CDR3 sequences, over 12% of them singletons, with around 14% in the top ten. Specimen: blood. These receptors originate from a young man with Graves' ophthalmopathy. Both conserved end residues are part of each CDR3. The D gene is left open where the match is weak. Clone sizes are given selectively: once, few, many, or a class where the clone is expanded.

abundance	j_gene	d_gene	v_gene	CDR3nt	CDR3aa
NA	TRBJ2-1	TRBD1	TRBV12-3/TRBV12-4	TGTGCCAACAGGCCGGACAGGAGCACCTTCGGGAATGAGCAGTTCTTC	CANRPDRSTFGNEQFF
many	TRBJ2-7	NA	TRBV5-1	TGCGCCAGCAGCTTGGCCTATGGGCAGGGCTACGAGCAGTACTTC	CASSLAYGQGYEQYF
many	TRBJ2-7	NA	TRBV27	TGTGCCAGCAGTTTCTCTGGAGTTCCCTACGAGCAGTACTTC	CASSFSGVPYEQYF
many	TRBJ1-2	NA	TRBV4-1	TGCGCCAGCAGCCAAACCCCAAGGGAATATGGCTACACCTTC	CASSQTPREYGYTF
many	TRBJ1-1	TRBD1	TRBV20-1	TGCAGTGCTAGAAAAAACAGGGGTAACACTGAAGCTTTCTTT	CSARKNRGNTEAFF
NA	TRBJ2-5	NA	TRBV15	TGTGCCACCAGCATAGACCGGGGGGCAGGAAAGACCCAGTACTTC	CATSIDRGAGKTQYF
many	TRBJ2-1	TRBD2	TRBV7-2	TGTGCCAGCAGCCCCATGGGCGGGGGATCCTACAATGAGCAGTTCTTC	CASSPMGGGSYNEQFF
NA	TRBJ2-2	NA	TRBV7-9	TGTGCCAGCAGCTCCCCCCAGGGGTCGGGAGTTAACACCGGGGAGCTGTTTTTT	CASSSPQGSGVNTGELFF
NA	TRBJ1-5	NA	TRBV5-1	TGCGCCAGCAGCTTCGGGGATGGCAATCAGCCCCAGCATTTT	CASSFGDGNQPQHF
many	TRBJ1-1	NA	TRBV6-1	TGTGCCAGCAGTGAAGTCCCCCGGGGGAACACTGAAGCTTTCTTT	CASSEVPRGNTEAFF
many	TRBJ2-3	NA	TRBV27	TGTGCCAGCCGGAGGACTAGCACAGATACGCAGTATTTT	CASRRTSTDTQYF
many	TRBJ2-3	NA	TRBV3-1	TGTGCCAGCAGCCAAGCCGGGATAGATACGCAGTATTTT	CASSQAGIDTQYF
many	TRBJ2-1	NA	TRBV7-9	TGTGCCAGCAGCTTTACAGGGCAGAATGAGCAGTTCTTC	CASSFTGQNEQFF
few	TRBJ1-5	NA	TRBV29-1	TGCAGCGTTGCGGGGGCCAATCAGCCCCAGCATTTT	CSVAGANQPQHF
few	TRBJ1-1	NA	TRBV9	TGTGCCAGCAGCGTAGGGGCCGGTAACACTGAAGCTTTCTTT	CASSVGAGNTEAFF